This record concerns one T cell receptor beta chain sequence. Its antigen is still unknown. At one of its ends the junction is not consistent with the germline gene, which may arise from a read error. The sample belongs to a study of T cell responses to AZD1222 COVID-19 vaccine. Overall study results and limits: Across the whole spike, CD4 TCRs peaked at regions 160-218 and 743-854. The donor group comprised mostly white British people and more females; the analysis possibly underestimated clonal diversity.

The germline CDR1 and CDR2 sequences are KGHSH and LQKENI. The CDR3 contains 13 residues. Clones were read by immunoSEQ multiplex PCR, and TCRdb kept only the in-frame ones, dropping some. The data show 130,000 to 150,000 clones, approximately 89% seen once. This rearrangement joins TRBV18 to TRBJ2-5; D is unclear. Sequenced here: peripheral blood, sampled 28 days after the second AZD1222 dose. This receptor was obtained from an adult who received the AZD1222 COVID-19 vaccine. DNA of the CDR3: TGTGCCAGCTCTCCACGAGTATCAGAGACCCAGTACTTC. Translating gives CASSPRVSETQYF.